A single sample is the source of the 24 T cell receptor beta chains below, sequenced in a study of shared clonotypes between healthy human individuals. Measured with immunoSEQ multiplex PCR; TCRdb has only the in-frame clones, and not every one. The repertoire consists of a few million clones, with about 94% occurring once and the leading ten covering over 1.5%. The naive CD8 fraction comprised CD45RO-negative cells positively selected for CCR7 and excluded terminally differentiated effector memory CD45RA+ cells. Sequencing was done on a sample of naive CD8+ T cells from PBMCs. Receptor source: a man aged 18 to 29 in good health. Some clones in this sample may be carry-over from other donors' samples.

V is TRBV27 and J is TRBJ2-5; 10 bases are a match to TRBD2. The CDR3 is made up of 14 amino acids. Germline values: CDR1 MNHEY, CDR2 SMNVEV (reference sequence). V shed 6 bases, J shed 4 bases, and the junction held 5 bases outside the gene matches. CDR3 nucleotides: TGTGCCAGCAGCCATCTAGCGGGAGCAGAGACCCAGTACTTC. Translation gives CASSHLAGAETQYF.

The genes are TRBV27 and TRBJ2-1; D is perhaps TRBD2 (5 bases). Per germline, CDR1 MNHEY and CDR2 SMNVEV (reference sequence). V dropped 3 bases and J dropped 2 bases, with 8 bases sitting between them. The CDR3 is 14 residues long. DNA of the CDR3: TGTGCCAGCAGTTTCGGGGAGACCTACAATGAGCAGTTCTTC. It is translated as CASSFGETYNEQFF.

The genes are TRBV7-9 and TRBJ2-2, with 7 bases lining up with TRBD1. Germline V gene lookup returns CDR1 SEHNR and CDR2 FQNEAQ (reference sequence). The V segment lost 5 bases and the J segment 2 bases; nucleotides outside the gene matches: 8. The CDR3 is 16 residues long. CDR3 loop: CASSRGPGGNTGELFF. The CDR3 coding sequence is TGTGCCAGCAGCCGAGGGCCAGGGGGTAACACCGGGGAGCTGTTTTTT.

The J gene is TRBJ1-4, the V gene TRBV27; no clear D gene. The V end was cut by 1 base, the J end by 7 bases, with 7 bases between. CDR3 length: 13 amino acids. The germline CDR1 and CDR2 sequences are MNHEY and SMNVEV (reference sequence). The CDR3 loop reads CASSLWRGEKLFF. The CDR3 DNA follows: TGTGCCAGCAGTTTATGGCGGGGTGAAAAACTGTTTTTT.

The V gene is TRBV2, the J gene TRBJ2-7; possible D gene TRBD2, 6 bases. Germline CDR1 reads SNHLY; CDR2 reads FYNNEI. The CDR3 has 14 amino acids. V was clipped by 5 bases and J by 3 bases, with 14 bases between them. CDR3 nucleotide sequence: TGTGCCAGCAGTTCCGGGACTTCCCTCTACGAGCAGTACTTC. Its protein product is CASSSGTSLYEQYF.

The chain couples TRBV7-2 to TRBJ1-3; D ambiguous. V was clipped by 5 bases and J by 0 bases, with 11 bases between them. The CDR3 is made up of 15 amino acids. The germline CDR1 and CDR2 sequences are SGHTA and FQGNSA. CDR3 nucleotide sequence: TGTGCCAGCAGCCTGTCAGGTTACTCTGGAAACACCATATATTTT. Translating it yields CASSLSGYSGNTIYF.

The chain couples TRBV7-8 to TRBJ2-7; D call uncertain. CDR1 is SGHVS, CDR2 FQNEAQ, per germline. This CDR3 is 15 amino acids long. Trimming removed 4 bases at V and 2 bases at J, with 15 bases between. The DNA of the CDR3 is TGTGCCAGCAGCTATAGACCCGACTCGACCTACGAGCAGTACTTC. This sequence encodes CASSYRPDSTYEQYF. The full variable domain, with the rest looked up from reference TRBV7-8 and TRBJ2-7, is GAGVSQSPRYKVAKRGQDVALRCDPISGHVSLFWYQQALGQGPEFLTYFQNEAQLDKSGLPSDRFFAERPEGSVSTLKIQRTQQEDSAVYLCASSYRPDSTYEQYFGPGTRLTVT.

The gene calls are TRBV27 and TRBJ1-2, with D perhaps TRBD1 (5 bases). V dropped 7 bases and J dropped 4 bases, with 13 bases sitting between them. CDR3 length equals 13 residues. CDR1 is MNHEY and CDR2 is SMNVEV in the germline V gene (reference sequence). CDR3 loop: CASTPRGGYGYTF. The CDR3, as DNA: TGTGCCAGCACCCCCCGGGGCGGCTATGGCTACACCTTC.

J is TRBJ2-7 and V is TRBV6-5; 7 bases align to TRBD1. CDR1 MNHEY and CDR2 SVGAGI come from the germline V gene. The CDR3 spans 13 residues. V was pared by 2 bases and J by 6 bases, with 4 bases of the junction left unmatched. CDR3 protein: CASSYGKGAEQYF. DNA for the CDR3: TGTGCCAGCAGTTACGGAAAGGGGGCCGAGCAGTACTTC.

This clone occurred once. The chain combines TRBV4-2 with TRBJ1-6, with a tentative D call TRBD1 (5 bases). V was pared by 3 bases and J by 8 bases, with 14 bases between. The CDR3 has 15 residues. From germline, CDR1 is LGHNA and CDR2 YNFKEQ. The CDR3: CASSQGQVFDSPLHF. In DNA, the CDR3 is TGTGCCAGCAGCCAGGGGCAGGTGTTCGATTCACCCCTCCACTTT.

This rearrangement joins TRBV19 to TRBJ1-5, with D tentatively TRBD1 (5 bases). The V end lost 7 bases, the J end lost 0 bases, and 16 bases lay between the germline ends. Germline loops: CDR1 LNHDA, CDR2 SQIVND (reference sequence). The CDR3 is 16 amino acids. The CDR3: CASKQGAGNSNQPQHF. The CDR3 region has the DNA TGTGCCAGTAAACAAGGGGCCGGGAATAGCAATCAGCCCCAGCATTTT.

This chain joins TRBV14 and TRBJ2-3; 8 bases are shared with TRBD2. V shed 0 bases and J 4 bases; nucleotides not matched to a gene: 12. The germline CDR1 and CDR2 sequences are SGHDN and FVKESK. The CDR3 has 18 residues. CDR3 loop: CASSQDPPWREEADTQYF. Here the CDR3 DNA reads TGTGCCAGCAGCCAAGATCCGCCCTGGCGGGAGGAGGCAGATACGCAGTATTTT.

The gene calls are TRBV28 and TRBJ1-2, with D tentatively TRBD1 (6 bases). V gave up 4 bases and J gave up 9 bases, with 15 bases separating them. Germline V gene lookup returns CDR1 MDHEN and CDR2 SYDVKM. The CDR3 is 13 residues long. Here the CDR3 reads CASSSRTRDSYTF. CDR3 nucleotide sequence: TGTGCCAGCAGTTCCCGGACCCGGGACAGCTACACCTTC.

The chain carries TRBV11-2 and TRBJ2-5, with D perhaps matching TRBD2 (6 bases). CDR3 size: 14 residues. The germline V and J ends were trimmed by 11 bases and 1 base, with 17 bases remaining between them. Germline CDR1 is SGHAT and CDR2 is FQNNGV. The CDR3 spells CAVGGAAAQETQYF. CDR3 DNA: TGTGCCGTCGGCGGGGCCGCTGCCCAAGAGACCCAGTACTTC.

To note about this clone: At one boundary the junction diverges from the germline segment, which might be a read error. The chain links TRBV19 to TRBJ2-1; TRBD2 is a possible D gene (5 bases). The CDR3 contains 15 residues. In germline, CDR1 is LNHDA, CDR2 SQIVND (reference sequence). The CDR3 protein is CASSIPASPYNEQFF. The CDR3 DNA reads as TGTGCCAGTAGTATTCCCGCTAGCCCCTATAATGAGCAGTTCTTC.

Turning to this clone: The same CDR3 can be traced to other DNA sequences in this sample. The V gene is TRBV7-6, the J gene TRBJ2-7; 8 nucleotides match TRBD2. CDR3 size: 15 residues. J lost 4 bases, V lost 5 bases, and 10 bases had no gene match. Germline values: CDR1 SGHVS, CDR2 FNYEAQ. The CDR3 bases are TGTGCCAGCAGCCTGGGGGCTAGCGGGTCATACGAGCAGTACTTC. Amino acid sequence: CASSLGASGSYEQYF.

As to this clone: Other DNA sequences from this sample encode an identical CDR3 as well. This chain uses TRBV7-9 with TRBJ1-1; 8 bases map to TRBD1. J gave up 5 bases and V 5 bases, and 4 bases lay outside the gene matches. The germline V gene encodes CDR1 SEHNR and CDR2 FQNEAQ (reference sequence). CDR3 length: 13 amino acids. The CDR3 reads CASSPGTGTEAFF. The CDR3 coding sequence is TGTGCCAGCAGCCCCGGGACAGGAACTGAAGCTTTCTTT.

This sequence joins TRBV6-5 and TRBJ1-5; no clear D. This CDR3 is 13 amino acids long. The V gene's germline CDR1 is MNHEY and CDR2 SVGAGI. The germline V and J ends were trimmed by 0 bases and 4 bases, with 4 bases remaining between them. CDR3 loop: CASSYSENQPQHF. In DNA, the CDR3 is TGTGCCAGCAGTTACTCGGAAAATCAGCCCCAGCATTTT.

The gene calls are TRBV28 and TRBJ2-3; 8 nucleotides agree with TRBD2. Trimming removed 2 bases from V and 4 bases from J; junction bases left unmatched: 8. CDR1 and CDR2 (germline): MDHEN, SYDVKM. This CDR3 has 16 residues. The CDR3, as DNA: TGTGCCAGCAGTTTAGGGACTAGTCGATGGGCAGATACGCAGTATTTT. Its protein is CASSLGTSRWADTQYF.

The V call is TRBV28, the J call TRBJ2-7; D call uncertain. Germline CDR1 is MDHEN and CDR2 is SYDVKM. V lost 3 bases, J lost 3 bases, and 15 bases lay in between. The CDR3 has 15 amino acids. The CDR3 DNA is TGTGCCAGCAGTTTCTTTGACCCCCCTGACTACGAGCAGTACTTC. Protein sequence: CASSFFDPPDYEQYF.

CDR3: CASSPQAPGNEQFF. In DNA, the CDR3 is TGTGCCAGCAGCCCCCAAGCCCCAGGGAACGAGCAGTTCTTC. The chain combines TRBV7-9 with TRBJ2-1; a weak D match, TRBD1 (5 bases). Trimming shortened V by 5 bases and J by 10 bases, and 18 bases separated the two germline ends. Germline loops: CDR1 SEHNR, CDR2 FQNEAQ (reference sequence). This CDR3 comprises 14 residues.

The rearrangement links TRBV19 to TRBJ2-1, with D unclear. This CDR3 is built from 15 residues. Per the germline V gene, CDR1 is LNHDA and CDR2 is SQIVND (reference sequence). V lost 3 bases and J 0 bases, leaving 9 bases between the germline ends. In nucleotides, the CDR3 is TGTGCCAGTAGTATCGGAGACTTCTCCTACAATGAGCAGTTCTTC. This translates into CASSIGDFSYNEQFF.

V and J are TRBV27 and TRBJ2-5; 11 nucleotides line up with TRBD2. Germline V CDR1 and CDR2: MNHEY, SMNVEV (reference sequence). Losses at the gene ends were 2 bases for V and 5 bases for J; bases not matched to a gene: 4. The CDR3 runs 15 residues. The DNA for the CDR3 is TGTGCCAGCAGTTTAACTAGCGGGAGTGTGGAGACCCAGTACTTC. Residues: CASSLTSGSVETQYF.

CDR3 DNA: TGTGCCAGCAGTTCCCCTATCCCTGAAGCTTTCTTT. Protein product: CASSSPIPEAFF. The chain recombines TRBV7-9 with TRBJ1-1; D is ambiguous. Trimming took off 6 bases at V and 6 bases at J, with 11 bases between the two ends. The CDR3 has 12 amino acids. Per germline, CDR1 SEHNR and CDR2 FQNEAQ (reference sequence).